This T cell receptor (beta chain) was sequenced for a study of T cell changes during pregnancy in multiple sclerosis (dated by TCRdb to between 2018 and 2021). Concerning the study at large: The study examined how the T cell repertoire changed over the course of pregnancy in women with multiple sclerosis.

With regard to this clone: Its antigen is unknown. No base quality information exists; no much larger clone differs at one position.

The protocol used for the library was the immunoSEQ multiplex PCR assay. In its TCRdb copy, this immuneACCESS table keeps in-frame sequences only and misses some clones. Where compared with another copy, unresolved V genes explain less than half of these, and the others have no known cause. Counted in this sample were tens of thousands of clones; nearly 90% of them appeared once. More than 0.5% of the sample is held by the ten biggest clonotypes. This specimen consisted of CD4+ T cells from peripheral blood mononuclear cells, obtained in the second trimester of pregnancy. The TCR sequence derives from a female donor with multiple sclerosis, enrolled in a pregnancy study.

The CDR3 here reads CASIGGPSGRTDTQYF. The DNA is as follows: TGTGCCAGCATCGGTGGGCCTAGCGGGAGGACAGATACGCAGTATTTT. The receptor chain draws on TRBV28 and TRBJ2-3; TRBD2 fits 11 bases in the junction. The cysteine opens and the phenylalanine closes a CDR3 of 16 amino acids. Only CDR3 DNA is held: 48 bases, read in frame from base 1. Relative to germline, V is missing 7 bases and J is missing 3 bases, with 9 bases of the junction outside any gene match. CDR1 and CDR2, per the germline V gene, are MDHEN and SYDVKM.